This T cell receptor (beta chain) came from a study of follicular helper T cells after annual influenza vaccination. Whole-study results and caveats: ICOS+CD38+ cTfh clonality tracked population frequency, and its change tracked circulating plasmablast change. Day 7 ICOS+CD38+ clones were most often found later in ICOS-CD38- cTfh cells.

As regards this clone: The antigen is undetermined.

Regarding time point: 2015-2016 season, pre-vaccination. Adults were given seasonal inactivated influenza vaccine, and blood CD4 subsets were sorted before and after vaccination. The repertoire was sequenced with immunoSEQ multiplex PCR; TCRdb's copy has only in-frame clones and lacks some. This sample has around 10,000 clones, with approximately 84% found just once. The sequencing here drew on CXCR5+ CD38- circulating T follicular helper cells from blood, taken on the day of influenza vaccination. The sample's subset: circulating Tfh, non-naive CD4+CXCR5+PD-1+ (ICOS+CD38+ or ICOS-CD38-). This receptor was obtained from an adult who received the influenza vaccine.

The CDR3 here is CASSVGQFATEAFF. The DNA for the CDR3 is TGTGCCAGTAGTGTGGGACAGTTTGCCACTGAAGCTTTCTTT. V is TRBV19 and J is TRBJ1-1; TRBD1 aligns across 7 bases. The V and J ends lost 5 bases and 4 bases, in that order; junction bases with no gene match: 7. CDR1 LNHDA and CDR2 SQIVND come from the germline V gene (reference sequence). CDR3 length equals 14 residues.